This TCR beta chain was captured by sequencing in a study of beta chain features in type 1 diabetes. The germline gives CDR1 SNHLY, CDR2 FYNNEI. V gave up 1 base and J gave up 6 bases; unmatched junction bases: 6. This CDR3 comprises 15 residues. As every portion of the isolated RNA was reverse transcribed, the sequencing read expressed TCRB transcripts. Profiled with immunoSEQ multiplex PCR; TCRdb holds only in-frame clones, not every one. Here the sample spans some 99,000 clones, approximately 39% being singletons. The J gene is TRBJ2-1, the V gene TRBV2; 7 bases agree with TRBD2. Material: stem cell memory CD4+ T cells from blood. The clonotype was recovered from a woman between 18 and 30 years old in good health. Here the CDR3 reads CASSEELATSNEQFF. CDR3 in DNA: TGTGCCAGCAGTGAAGAACTAGCGACTAGCAATGAGCAGTTCTTC.